The TCR beta chain under discussion was sequenced for a study of T cells in Graves' hyperthyroidism and ophthalmopathy. The CDR3 spans 15 residues. Between the trimmed V and J ends, which lost 0 bases and 5 bases, there was a span of 12 bases. CDR1 and CDR2 from the germline V gene are MNHNY and SVGAGI (reference sequence). Thyroid ultrasound, orbital computed tomography, clinical symptoms, and serum thyroxine and TRAb underpinned diagnoses. This clonotype was recorded at least ten times. Regions amplified from RNA transcripts were the TCR beta CDR3 regions. First-round RT-PCR with HTBI primers amplified the TCR CDR3 region. TCRdb re-called the multiplex PCR reads through MiXCR, storing one row per CDR3 protein. The table records about 640,000 distinct CDR3 sequences, roughly 14% of them present only once.

The TCR comes from a woman between 50 and 59 years old with Graves' ophthalmopathy. The chain employs TRBV6-6 and TRBJ2-3, with a tentative D call TRBD2 (6 bases). Sample: blood. The CDR3 bases are TGTGCCAGCAGTTACTCTGCGGGAAAAAGAGATACGCAGTATTTT. Protein sequence: CASSYSAGKRDTQYF.